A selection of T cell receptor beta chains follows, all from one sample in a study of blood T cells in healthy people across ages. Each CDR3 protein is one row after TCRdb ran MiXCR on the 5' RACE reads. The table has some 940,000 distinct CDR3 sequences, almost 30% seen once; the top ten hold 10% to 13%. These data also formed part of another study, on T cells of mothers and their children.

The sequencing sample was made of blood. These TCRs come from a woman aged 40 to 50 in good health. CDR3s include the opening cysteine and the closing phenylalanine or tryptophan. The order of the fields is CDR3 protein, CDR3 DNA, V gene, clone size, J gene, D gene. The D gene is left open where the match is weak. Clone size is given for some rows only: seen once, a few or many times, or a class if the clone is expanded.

cdr3_aa: CASSGLGTGVHEQFF; cdr3_nt: TGTGCCAGCTCCGGCCTAGGGACAGGGGTTCATGAGCAGTTCTTC; v_call: TRBV27; clone_size: .; j_call: TRBJ2-1; d_call: TRBD1
cdr3_aa: CASSLTGFGLGELFF; cdr3_nt: TGCGCCAGCAGCCTCACGGGATTTGGTCTCGGGGAGCTGTTTTTT; v_call: TRBV5-1; clone_size: few; j_call: TRBJ2-2; d_call: .
cdr3_aa: CASSLSLVLNTEAVF; cdr3_nt: TGTGCCAGCAGCTTATCGTTGGTTTTGAACACTGAAGCTGTCTTT; v_call: TRBV7-8; clone_size: .; j_call: TRBJ1-1; d_call: .
cdr3_aa: CASRQRTGVQPQHF; cdr3_nt: TGTGCCAGCAGGCAACGGACAGGGGTTCAGCCCCAGCATTTT; v_call: TRBV6-5; clone_size: .; j_call: TRBJ1-5; d_call: TRBD1
cdr3_aa: CASSARTGGPPSYEQYF; cdr3_nt: TGTGCCAGCAGTGCCCGGACAGGGGGCCCACCCTCCTACGAGCAGTACTTC; v_call: TRBV2; clone_size: few; j_call: TRBJ2-7; d_call: TRBD1
cdr3_aa: CASSSDRDRGQIQYF; cdr3_nt: TGTGCCAGCAGCTCGGACCGGGACAGGGGGCAAATTCAGTACTTC; v_call: TRBV13; clone_size: .; j_call: TRBJ2-4; d_call: TRBD1
cdr3_aa: CASSLSQGEGYTF; cdr3_nt: TGCGCCAGCAGCTTGTCGCAGGGAGAAGGCTACACCTTC; v_call: TRBV5-1; clone_size: few; j_call: TRBJ1-2; d_call: .
cdr3_aa: CASSLGIRVVANYGYTF; cdr3_nt: TGTGCCAGCAGTTTAGGTATCCGGGTAGTAGCTAACTATGGCTACACCTTC; v_call: TRBV12-3/TRBV12-4; clone_size: few; j_call: TRBJ1-2; d_call: .
cdr3_aa: CSVQVSGRQPQHF; cdr3_nt: TGCAGCGTTCAAGTATCGGGTAGGCAGCCCCAGCATTTT; v_call: TRBV29-1; clone_size: many; j_call: TRBJ1-5; d_call: .
cdr3_aa: CASSVGGGSYNEQFF; cdr3_nt: TGTGCCAGCAGCGTAGGCGGGGGTTCCTACAATGAGCAGTTCTTC; v_call: TRBV9; clone_size: many; j_call: TRBJ2-1; d_call: TRBD2
cdr3_aa: CASSLYDSRTGQETQYF; cdr3_nt: TGTGCCAGCAGTTTATATGATAGTCGGACAGGGCAAGAGACCCAGTACTTC; v_call: TRBV27; clone_size: many; j_call: TRBJ2-5; d_call: TRBD1
cdr3_aa: CSARRGTYEQYF; cdr3_nt: TGCAGTGCTAGACGCGGGACCTACGAGCAGTACTTC; v_call: TRBV20-1; clone_size: many; j_call: TRBJ2-7; d_call: .
cdr3_aa: CASSAAGTAANPNTGELFF; cdr3_nt: TGCGCCAGCAGCGCGGCCGGGACGGCCGCGAATCCGAACACCGGGGAGCTGTTTTTT; v_call: TRBV5-1; clone_size: .; j_call: TRBJ2-2; d_call: .
cdr3_aa: CASSSGTHPVMETQYF; cdr3_nt: TGTGCCAGCAGTTCCGGGACCCACCCGGTCATGGAGACCCAGTACTTC; v_call: TRBV6-2/TRBV6-3; clone_size: few; j_call: TRBJ2-5; d_call: .
cdr3_aa: CASSGATLSNQPQHF; cdr3_nt: TGTGCCAGTAGTGGGGCGACATTAAGCAATCAGCCCCAGCATTTT; v_call: TRBV19; clone_size: few; j_call: TRBJ1-5; d_call: .
cdr3_aa: CAWSVGAGGAFSYEQYF; cdr3_nt: TGTGCCTGGAGTGTAGGGGCAGGGGGTGCCTTCTCCTACGAGCAGTACTTC; v_call: TRBV30; clone_size: few; j_call: TRBJ2-7; d_call: TRBD1
cdr3_aa: CSAQPQGSGYTF; cdr3_nt: TGCAGTGCTCAGCCCCAGGGGTCTGGCTACACCTTC; v_call: TRBV20-1; clone_size: many; j_call: TRBJ1-2; d_call: .
cdr3_aa: CASSLESNLGYGYTF; cdr3_nt: TGTGCCAGCAGTTTGGAAAGTAATCTAGGGTATGGCTACACCTTC; v_call: TRBV12-3/TRBV12-4; clone_size: .; j_call: TRBJ1-2; d_call: .
cdr3_aa: CASWLAGNTDTQYF; cdr3_nt: TGTGCCAGCTGGCTAGCGGGGAACACAGATACGCAGTATTTT; v_call: TRBV28; clone_size: few; j_call: TRBJ2-3; d_call: TRBD2
cdr3_aa: CASSFTPRRTEAFF; cdr3_nt: TGTGCCAGCAGTTTTACACCTAGGCGGACTGAAGCTTTCTTT; v_call: TRBV7-2; clone_size: .; j_call: TRBJ1-1; d_call: .
cdr3_aa: CASSWTDANEQYF; cdr3_nt: TGTGCCAGCAGCTGGACAGATGCGAACGAGCAGTACTTC; v_call: TRBV27; clone_size: .; j_call: TRBJ2-7; d_call: .
cdr3_aa: CASSVEPGKDGYTF; cdr3_nt: TGTGCCAGCAGCGTAGAGCCTGGGAAGGATGGCTACACCTTC; v_call: TRBV9; clone_size: few; j_call: TRBJ1-2; d_call: .
cdr3_aa: CASSHSGEGKNEQYF; cdr3_nt: TGTGCCAGCAGCCATAGTGGGGAAGGAAAAAACGAGCAGTACTTC; v_call: TRBV13; clone_size: .; j_call: TRBJ2-7; d_call: .
cdr3_aa: CASSPGDAGTDTQYF; cdr3_nt: TGTGCCAGCAGCCCAGGGGACGCGGGCACAGATACGCAGTATTTT; v_call: TRBV7-3; clone_size: few; j_call: TRBJ2-3; d_call: .
cdr3_aa: CSQSRGVWSYEQYF; cdr3_nt: TGCAGCCAGTCCAGGGGTGTATGGTCCTACGAGCAGTACTTC; v_call: TRBV20-1; clone_size: many; j_call: TRBJ2-7; d_call: .
cdr3_aa: CASNDRGPRPDTQYF; cdr3_nt: TGTGCCAGCAACGACCGGGGACCAAGACCAGATACGCAGTATTTT; v_call: TRBV6-4; clone_size: many; j_call: TRBJ2-3; d_call: .
cdr3_aa: CASSPGTGTYNEQYF; cdr3_nt: TGTGCCAGCAGCCCTGGGACAGGAACCTACAATGAGCAGTACTTC; v_call: TRBV5-5; clone_size: .; j_call: TRBJ2-5; d_call: TRBD1
cdr3_aa: CAGTRNNQPQHF; cdr3_nt: TGTGCCGGCACCCGGAACAATCAGCCCCAGCATTTT; v_call: TRBV12-3/TRBV12-4; clone_size: .; j_call: TRBJ1-5; d_call: .
cdr3_aa: CASSVTISYEQYF; cdr3_nt: TGTGCCAGCAGTGTCACTATCTCCTACGAGCAGTACTTC; v_call: TRBV6-1; clone_size: .; j_call: TRBJ2-7; d_call: .
cdr3_aa: CASSHTPARSPLHF; cdr3_nt: TGTGCCAGCAGCCATACTCCGGCACGTTCACCCCTCCACTTT; v_call: TRBV3-1; clone_size: .; j_call: TRBJ1-6; d_call: .
cdr3_aa: CALGASGTDTQYF; cdr3_nt: TGTGCCCTCGGGGCTAGCGGCACAGATACGCAGTATTTT; v_call: TRBV28; clone_size: few; j_call: TRBJ2-3; d_call: .
cdr3_aa: CASSWGMEGETQYF; cdr3_nt: TGCGCCAGCAGCTGGGGGATGGAGGGAGAGACCCAGTACTTC; v_call: TRBV5-1; clone_size: many; j_call: TRBJ2-5; d_call: .
cdr3_aa: CASSMYEGEDGYTF; cdr3_nt: TGTGCCAGCAGTATGTACGAGGGGGAGGATGGCTACACCTTC; v_call: TRBV27; clone_size: .; j_call: TRBJ1-2; d_call: .
cdr3_aa: CASSSLREGGGLFAQYF; cdr3_nt: TGTGCCAGCAGCTCCCTGAGGGAGGGGGGGGGCCTATTCGCGCAGTACTTC; v_call: TRBV28; clone_size: .; j_call: TRBJ2-4; d_call: .
cdr3_aa: CASSPLAGGTQYF; cdr3_nt: TGTGCCAGCAGCCCATTAGCGGGGGGTACGCAGTATTTT; v_call: TRBV11-2; clone_size: many; j_call: TRBJ2-3; d_call: TRBD2
cdr3_aa: CASSYRDSVYEQYF; cdr3_nt: TGCGCCAGCAGCTACCGGGACTCTGTCTACGAGCAGTACTTC; v_call: TRBV4-1; clone_size: many; j_call: TRBJ2-7; d_call: .
cdr3_aa: CASSLSVGRFGYTF; cdr3_nt: TGTGCCAGCAGTTTATCCGTTGGGAGGTTTGGCTACACCTTC; v_call: TRBV28; clone_size: .; j_call: TRBJ1-2; d_call: .
cdr3_aa: CASTVSGVLNNEQFF; cdr3_nt: TGTGCCAGTACTGTTTCTGGGGTTCTGAACAATGAGCAGTTCTTC; v_call: TRBV19; clone_size: .; j_call: TRBJ2-1; d_call: .
cdr3_aa: CAGSYSRAGGDYGYTF; cdr3_nt: TGTGCCGGCAGTTACTCGAGGGCAGGAGGAGACTATGGCTACACCTTC; v_call: TRBV6-5; clone_size: .; j_call: TRBJ1-2; d_call: .
cdr3_aa: CASSLQGGSGGYTF; cdr3_nt: TGTGCCAGCAGTCTTCAGGGGGGGAGTGGTGGCTACACCTTC; v_call: TRBV6-5; clone_size: many; j_call: TRBJ1-2; d_call: TRBD1
cdr3_aa: CASSQAGAKNIQYF; cdr3_nt: TGTGCCAGCAGCCAGGCGGGAGCCAAAAACATTCAGTACTTC; v_call: TRBV14; clone_size: .; j_call: TRBJ2-4; d_call: .
cdr3_aa: CADLREQYF; cdr3_nt: TGTGCCGACCTAAGGGAGCAGTACTTC; v_call: TRBV5-4; clone_size: many; j_call: TRBJ2-7; d_call: .
cdr3_aa: CAISEGRDEQYF; cdr3_nt: TGTGCCATCAGTGAGGGAAGGGACGAGCAGTACTTC; v_call: TRBV10-3; clone_size: many; j_call: TRBJ2-7; d_call: .
cdr3_aa: CATSDPGGSYNEQFF; cdr3_nt: TGTGCCACCAGTGACCCAGGGGGCTCCTACAATGAGCAGTTCTTC; v_call: TRBV24-1; clone_size: many; j_call: TRBJ2-1; d_call: TRBD1
cdr3_aa: CASSMGRFETQFF; cdr3_nt: TGTGCCAGCAGCATGGGACGTTTTGAGACCCAGTTCTTC; v_call: TRBV11-2; clone_size: few; j_call: TRBJ2-1; d_call: .
cdr3_aa: CASSPSGGGLSTDTQYF; cdr3_nt: TGCGCCAGCAGCCCTAGCGGGGGGGGACTTAGCACAGATACGCAGTATTTT; v_call: TRBV4-3; clone_size: .; j_call: TRBJ2-3; d_call: TRBD2
cdr3_aa: CASSQDPGGAVEQFF; cdr3_nt: TGCGCCAGCAGCCAAGATCCGGGGGGGGCGGTTGAGCAGTTCTTC; v_call: TRBV4-3; clone_size: few; j_call: TRBJ2-1; d_call: TRBD2
cdr3_aa: CATSRPMNTEAFF; cdr3_nt: TGTGCCACCAGTAGACCGATGAACACTGAAGCTTTCTTT; v_call: TRBV15; clone_size: few; j_call: TRBJ1-1; d_call: .
cdr3_aa: CASSHLPQGLPYEQYF; cdr3_nt: TGTGCCAGCAGCCATTTGCCTCAGGGGCTCCCCTACGAGCAGTACTTC; v_call: TRBV14; clone_size: .; j_call: TRBJ2-7; d_call: .
cdr3_aa: CASSRVSYEQYF; cdr3_nt: TGTGCCAGCAGCAGGGTCTCCTACGAGCAGTACTTC; v_call: TRBV12-3/TRBV12-4; clone_size: many; j_call: TRBJ2-7; d_call: .
cdr3_aa: CASSFRAAQETQYF; cdr3_nt: TGTGCCAGCAGCTTCAGGGCTGCACAAGAGACCCAGTACTTC; v_call: TRBV7-2; clone_size: many; j_call: TRBJ2-5; d_call: .
cdr3_aa: CASSQEVARAEKTEAFF; cdr3_nt: TGCGCCAGCAGCCAAGAGGTGGCCAGGGCCGAGAAAACTGAAGCTTTCTTT; v_call: TRBV4-1; clone_size: .; j_call: TRBJ1-1; d_call: .
cdr3_aa: CASSLPQLNSPLHF; cdr3_nt: TGTGCCAGCAGTTTACCCCAACTTAATTCACCCCTCCACTTT; v_call: TRBV28; clone_size: many; j_call: TRBJ1-6; d_call: .
cdr3_aa: CASSSEGLNTEAFF; cdr3_nt: TGTGCCAGCAGTTCCGAAGGCCTAAACACTGAAGCTTTCTTT; v_call: TRBV7-9; clone_size: .; j_call: TRBJ1-1; d_call: .
cdr3_aa: CASSLIWGHPYNEQYF; cdr3_nt: TGTGCCAGCAGCTTAATCTGGGGGCATCCCTACAATGAGCAGTACTTC; v_call: TRBV7-9; clone_size: .; j_call: TRBJ2-4; d_call: .
cdr3_aa: CASSRGSWDSGGYTF; cdr3_nt: TGTGCCAGTAGTCGAGGTTCTTGGGACAGCGGAGGCTACACCTTC; v_call: TRBV19; clone_size: .; j_call: TRBJ1-2; d_call: TRBD1
cdr3_aa: CSARDGAAYNEQFF; cdr3_nt: TGCAGTGCTAGAGACGGGGCCGCCTACAATGAGCAGTTCTTC; v_call: TRBV20-1; clone_size: many; j_call: TRBJ2-1; d_call: .